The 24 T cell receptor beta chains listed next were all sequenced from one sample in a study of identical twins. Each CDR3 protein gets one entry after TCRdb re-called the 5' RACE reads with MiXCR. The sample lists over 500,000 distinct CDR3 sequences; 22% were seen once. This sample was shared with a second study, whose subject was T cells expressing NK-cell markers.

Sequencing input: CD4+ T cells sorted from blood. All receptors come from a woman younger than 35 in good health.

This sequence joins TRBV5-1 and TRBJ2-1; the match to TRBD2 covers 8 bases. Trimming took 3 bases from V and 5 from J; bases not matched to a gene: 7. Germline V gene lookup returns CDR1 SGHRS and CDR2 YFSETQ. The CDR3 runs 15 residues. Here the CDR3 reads CASSWTGTRHNEQFF. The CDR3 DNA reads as TGCGCCAGCAGCTGGACCGGGACTAGGCACAATGAGCAGTTCTTC. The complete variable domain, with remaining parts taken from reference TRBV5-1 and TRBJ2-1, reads KAGVTQTPRYLIKTRGQQVTLSCSPISGHRSVSWYQQTPGQGLQFLFEYFSETQRNKGNFPGRFSGRQFSNSRSEMNVSTLELGDSALYLCASSWTGTRHNEQFFGPGTRLTVL.

In DNA form, the CDR3 reads TGCGCCAGCCGGACTAGCGGTTACGATACGCAGTATTTT. Encoded protein: CASRTSGYDTQYF. The chain links TRBV5-1 to TRBJ2-3; 10 nucleotides line up with TRBD2. Losses at the gene ends were 7 bases for V and 6 bases for J; bases not matched to a gene: 5. The CDR3 consists of 13 residues. Germline CDR1 reads SGHRS; CDR2 reads YFSETQ.

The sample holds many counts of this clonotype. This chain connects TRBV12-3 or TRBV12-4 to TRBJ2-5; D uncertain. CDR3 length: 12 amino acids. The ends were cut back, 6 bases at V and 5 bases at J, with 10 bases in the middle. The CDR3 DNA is TGTGCCAGCAGGGCCTCCGGGGAGACCCAGTACTTC. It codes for CASRASGETQYF.

CDR3 amino acids: CASSFQGLNLAKNIQYF. CDR3 nucleotides: TGTGCCAGCAGCTTCCAGGGACTCAACCTAGCCAAAAACATTCAGTACTTC. V is TRBV13 and J is TRBJ2-4, with D tentatively TRBD2 (6 bases). The CDR3 has 17 amino acids. V lost 3 bases and J 0 bases, leaving 15 bases between the germline ends. Germline CDR1 reads PRHDT; CDR2 reads FYEKMQ (reference sequence). Using reference TRBV13 and TRBJ2-4 for the parts outside the CDR3, the full variable domain is AAGVIQSPRHLIKEKRETATLKCYPIPRHDTVYWYQQGPGQDPQFLISFYEKMQSDKGSIPDRFSAQQFSDYHSELNMSSLELGDSALYFCASSFQGLNLAKNIQYFGAGTRLSVL.

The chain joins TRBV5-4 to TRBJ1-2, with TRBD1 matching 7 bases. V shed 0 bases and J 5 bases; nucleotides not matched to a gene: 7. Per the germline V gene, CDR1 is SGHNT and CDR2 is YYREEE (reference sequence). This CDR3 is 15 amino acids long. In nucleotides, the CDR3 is TGTGCCAGCAGCTTGGAAGTGGACAGGCGGTATGGCTACACCTTC. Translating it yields CASSLEVDRRYGYTF.

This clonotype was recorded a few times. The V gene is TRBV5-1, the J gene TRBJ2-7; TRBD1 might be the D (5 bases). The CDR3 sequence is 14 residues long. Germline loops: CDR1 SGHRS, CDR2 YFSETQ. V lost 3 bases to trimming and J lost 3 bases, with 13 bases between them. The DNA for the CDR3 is TGCGCCAGCAGCTCCCGACCTGACAGCTACGAGCAGTACTTC. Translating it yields CASSSRPDSYEQYF.

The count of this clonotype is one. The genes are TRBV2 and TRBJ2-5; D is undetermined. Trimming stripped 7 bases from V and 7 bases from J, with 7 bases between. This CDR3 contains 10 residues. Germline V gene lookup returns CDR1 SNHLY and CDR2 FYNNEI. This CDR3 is CASMSRTQYF. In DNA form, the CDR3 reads TGTGCCAGCATGAGCAGGACCCAGTACTTC.

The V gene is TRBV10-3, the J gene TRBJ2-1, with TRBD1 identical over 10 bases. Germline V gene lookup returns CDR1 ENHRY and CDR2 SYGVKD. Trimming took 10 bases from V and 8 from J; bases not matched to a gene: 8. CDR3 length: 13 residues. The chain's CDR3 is CATGQGGDYEQFF. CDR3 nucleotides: TGTGCCACAGGACAGGGGGGGGATTATGAGCAGTTCTTC.

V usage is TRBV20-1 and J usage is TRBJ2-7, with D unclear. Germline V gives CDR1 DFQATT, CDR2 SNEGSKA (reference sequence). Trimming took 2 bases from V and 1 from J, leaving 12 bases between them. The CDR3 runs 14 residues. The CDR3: CSARSLEGSYEQYF. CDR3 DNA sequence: TGCAGTGCTAGATCTCTAGAAGGTTCCTACGAGCAGTACTTC.

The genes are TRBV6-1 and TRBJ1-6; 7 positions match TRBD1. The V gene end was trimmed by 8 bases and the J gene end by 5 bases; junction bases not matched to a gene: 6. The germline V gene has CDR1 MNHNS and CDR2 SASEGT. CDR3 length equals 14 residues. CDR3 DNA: TGTGCCAGCCGACAGGGATATAATAATTCACCCCTCCACTTT. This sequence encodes CASRQGYNNSPLHF.

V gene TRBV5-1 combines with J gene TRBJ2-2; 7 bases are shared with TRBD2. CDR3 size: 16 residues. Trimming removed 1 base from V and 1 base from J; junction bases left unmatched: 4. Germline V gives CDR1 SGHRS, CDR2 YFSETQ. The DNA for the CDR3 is TGCGCCAGCAGCTTGCAGATAGCGGGGAACACCGGGGAGCTGTTTTTT. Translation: CASSLQIAGNTGELFF.

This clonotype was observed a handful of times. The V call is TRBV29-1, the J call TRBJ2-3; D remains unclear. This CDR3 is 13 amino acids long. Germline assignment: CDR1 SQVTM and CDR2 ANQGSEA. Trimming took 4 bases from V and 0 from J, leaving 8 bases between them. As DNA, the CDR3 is TGCAGCGTTGGCGGATCTAGCACAGATACGCAGTATTTT. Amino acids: CSVGGSSTDTQYF.

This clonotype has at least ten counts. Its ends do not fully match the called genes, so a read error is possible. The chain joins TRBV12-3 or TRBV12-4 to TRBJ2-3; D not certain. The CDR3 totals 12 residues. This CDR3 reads CASSLFTATQYF. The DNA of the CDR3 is TGTGCCAGCAGTTTGTTCACAGCTACGCAGTATTTT.

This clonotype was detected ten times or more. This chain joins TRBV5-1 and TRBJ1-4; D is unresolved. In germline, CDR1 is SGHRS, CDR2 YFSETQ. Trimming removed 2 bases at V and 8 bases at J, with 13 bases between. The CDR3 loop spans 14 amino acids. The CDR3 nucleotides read TGCGCCAGCAGCTTTGGGGTACAGCGGGAAAAACTGTTTTTT. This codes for CASSFGVQREKLFF.

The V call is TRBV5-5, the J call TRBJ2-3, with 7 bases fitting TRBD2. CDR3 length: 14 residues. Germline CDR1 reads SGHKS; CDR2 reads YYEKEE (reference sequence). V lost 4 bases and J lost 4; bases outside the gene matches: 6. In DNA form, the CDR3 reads TGTGCCAGCAGCCCAGCGGGACTCTCAGATACGCAGTATTTT. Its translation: CASSPAGLSDTQYF.

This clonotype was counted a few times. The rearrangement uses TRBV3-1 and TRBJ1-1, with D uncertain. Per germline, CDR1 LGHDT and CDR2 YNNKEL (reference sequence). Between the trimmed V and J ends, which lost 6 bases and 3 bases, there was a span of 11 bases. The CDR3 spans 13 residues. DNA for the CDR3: TGTGCCAGCAGGGACCTTGGGGACACTGAAGCTTTCTTT. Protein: CASRDLGDTEAFF.

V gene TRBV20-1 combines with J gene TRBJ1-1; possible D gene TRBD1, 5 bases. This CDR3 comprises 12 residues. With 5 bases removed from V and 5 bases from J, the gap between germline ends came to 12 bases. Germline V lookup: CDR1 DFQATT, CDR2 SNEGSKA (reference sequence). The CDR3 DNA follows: TGCAGTGCTGATAATACAGGAACTGAAGCTTTCTTT. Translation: CSADNTGTEAFF.

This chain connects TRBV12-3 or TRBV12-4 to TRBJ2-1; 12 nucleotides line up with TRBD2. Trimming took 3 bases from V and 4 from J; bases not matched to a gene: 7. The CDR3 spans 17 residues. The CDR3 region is CASSFRTSGAKYNEQFF. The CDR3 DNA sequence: TGTGCCAGCAGTTTCCGGACTAGCGGGGCCAAATACAATGAGCAGTTCTTC.

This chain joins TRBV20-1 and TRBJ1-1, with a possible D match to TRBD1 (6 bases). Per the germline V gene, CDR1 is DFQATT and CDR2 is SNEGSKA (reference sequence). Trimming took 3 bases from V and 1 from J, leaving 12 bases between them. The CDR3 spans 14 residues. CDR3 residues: CSASRSGANTEAFF. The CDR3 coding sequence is TGCAGTGCTAGTAGATCAGGGGCGAACACTGAAGCTTTCTTT.

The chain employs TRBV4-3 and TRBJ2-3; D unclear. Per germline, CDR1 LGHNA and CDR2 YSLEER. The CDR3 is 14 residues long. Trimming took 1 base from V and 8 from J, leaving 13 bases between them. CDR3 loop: CASSQGSSPGTQYF. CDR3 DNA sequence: TGCGCCAGCAGCCAAGGTAGCAGTCCCGGTACGCAGTATTTT.

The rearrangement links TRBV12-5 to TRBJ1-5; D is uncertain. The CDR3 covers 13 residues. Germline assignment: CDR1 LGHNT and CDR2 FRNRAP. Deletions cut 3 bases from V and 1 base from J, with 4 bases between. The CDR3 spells CASGLSSNQPQHF. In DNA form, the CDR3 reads TGTGCTAGTGGTTTAAGCAGCAATCAGCCCCAGCATTTT.

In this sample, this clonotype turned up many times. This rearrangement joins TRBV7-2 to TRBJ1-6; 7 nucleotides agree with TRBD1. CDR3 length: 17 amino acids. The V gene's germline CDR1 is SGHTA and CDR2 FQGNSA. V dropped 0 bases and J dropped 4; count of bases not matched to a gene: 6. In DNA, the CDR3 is TGTGCCAGCAGCTTAGCTCTGGGCAGGGGGTATAATTCACCCCTCCACTTT. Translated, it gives CASSLALGRGYNSPLHF.

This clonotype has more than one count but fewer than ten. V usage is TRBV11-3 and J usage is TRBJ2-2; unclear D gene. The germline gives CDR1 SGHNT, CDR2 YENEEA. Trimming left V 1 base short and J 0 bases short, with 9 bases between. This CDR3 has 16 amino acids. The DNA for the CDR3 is TGTGCCAGCAGCTTAGGGGTGGAAGCGAACACCGGGGAGCTGTTTTTT. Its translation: CASSLGVEANTGELFF.

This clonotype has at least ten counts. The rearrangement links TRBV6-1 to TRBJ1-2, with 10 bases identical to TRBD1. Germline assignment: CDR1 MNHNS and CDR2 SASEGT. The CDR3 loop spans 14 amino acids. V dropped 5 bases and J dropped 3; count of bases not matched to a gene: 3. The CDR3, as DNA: TGTGCCAGCAGTAGAGGGACAGGGGACTATGGCTACACCTTC. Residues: CASSRGTGDYGYTF.